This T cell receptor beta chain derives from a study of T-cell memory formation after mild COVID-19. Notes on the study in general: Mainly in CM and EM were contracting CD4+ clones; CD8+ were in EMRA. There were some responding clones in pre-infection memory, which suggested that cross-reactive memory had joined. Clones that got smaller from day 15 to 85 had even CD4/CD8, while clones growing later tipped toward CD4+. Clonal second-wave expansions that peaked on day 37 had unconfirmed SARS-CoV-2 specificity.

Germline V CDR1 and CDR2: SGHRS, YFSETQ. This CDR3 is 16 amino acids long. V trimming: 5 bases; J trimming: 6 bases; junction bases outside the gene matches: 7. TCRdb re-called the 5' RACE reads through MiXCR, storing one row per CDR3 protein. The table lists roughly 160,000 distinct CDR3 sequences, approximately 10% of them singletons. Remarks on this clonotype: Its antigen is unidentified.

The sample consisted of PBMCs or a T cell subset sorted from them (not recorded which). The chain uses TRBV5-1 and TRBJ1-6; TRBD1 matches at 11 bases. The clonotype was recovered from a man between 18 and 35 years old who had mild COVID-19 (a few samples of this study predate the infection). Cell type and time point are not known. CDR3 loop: CASSRGQGVSNSPLHF. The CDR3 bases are TGCGCCAGCAGTCGGGGACAGGGGGTGTCTAATTCACCCCTCCACTTT.